Listed below are T cell receptor beta chains from one sample, sequenced in a study of shared clonotypes between healthy human individuals. This table comes from immunoSEQ multiplex PCR, and its TCRdb copy is limited to in-frame clones, with some not included. The table shows 550,000 to 600,000 clones, with around 77% occurring only once. What was sequenced was PBMCs. Receptors were obtained from a woman between 40 and 55 years old in good health. Some clones in this sample may be carry-over from other donors' samples. Both conserved end residues are part of each CDR3. Each record gives: D gene, clone size, J gene, V gene, CDR3 DNA, CDR3 protein. A D gene is named only where the DNA matches it firmly. Rows give clone size only sometimes, using once, few, many, or a class for an expanded clone.

>-|-|TRBJ2-3|TRBV9
TGTGCCAGCAGCGTAGGAGTTGGCACAGATACGCAGTATTTT
CASSVGVGTDTQYF
>TRBD2|-|TRBJ2-1|TRBV2
TGTGCCAGCAGTGAACCCGAGCGGGAGTATCAGTTCTTC
CASSEPEREYQFF
>-|-|TRBJ2-7|TRBV6-1
TGTGCCAGCTCCATGGAAAGGGTCGACGAGCAGTACTTC
CASSMERVDEQYF
>TRBD2|-|TRBJ2-1|TRBV30
TGTGCCTGGAGTGTAGGGTCTAGCGGGGCCCAGGGTGGGCAGTTCTTC
CAWSVGSSGAQGGQFF
>-|-|TRBJ1-2|TRBV18
TGTGCCAGCTCATCTCCCGGGATAGTGTTCTATGGCTACACCTTC
CASSSPGIVFYGYTF
>-|once|TRBJ2-1|TRBV27
TGTGCCAGCAGTTTATCTCCGGACAGTAACTACAATGAGCAGTTCTTC
CASSLSPDSNYNEQFF
>TRBD1|-|TRBJ1-1|TRBV6-6
TGTGCCAGCAGTTACTGGGGGGGACAGGGGAACACTGAAGCTTTCTTT
CASSYWGGQGNTEAFF
>TRBD2|-|TRBJ2-4|TRBV29-1
TGCAGCGTTGATAGCGGGAGTGGCATTCAGTACTTC
CSVDSGSGIQYF
>TRBD2|few|TRBJ2-1|TRBV19
TGTGCCAGTAGTATTACCGGGACTAGCGTTTACAATGAGCAGTTCTTC
CASSITGTSVYNEQFF
>TRBD2|-|TRBJ2-2|TRBV5-1
TGCGCCAGCAGCTTGGAACTAGCGGGAGGTGGGGAGCTGTTTTTT
CASSLELAGGGELFF
>-|-|TRBJ2-3|TRBV5-4
TGTGCCAGCAGCTTGGGGTCCACAGATACGCAGTATTTT
CASSLGSTDTQYF
>-|-|TRBJ1-2|TRBV19
TGTGCCAGTGACTGGACGAGAGACTATGGCTACACCTTC
CASDWTRDYGYTF
>TRBD1|-|TRBJ1-4|TRBV4-3
TGCGCCAGCAGCCACATAGGGGAGGGGGCCGCAGAAAAACTGTTTTTT
CASSHIGEGAAEKLFF
>-|once|TRBJ2-5|TRBV6-1
TGTGCCAGCAGGTGGGAGCGGTTCCAAGAGACCCAGTACTTC
CASRWERFQETQYF
>-|-|TRBJ2-2|TRBV5-4
TGTGCCAGCAGCTTGTGGGGGTTAGCGAACACCGGGGAGCTGTTTTTT
CASSLWGLANTGELFF
>-|-|TRBJ2-1|TRBV27
TGTGCCAGCAGTTTCCCCCCACTATACAATGAGCAGTTCTTC
CASSFPPLYNEQFF
>TRBD2|-|TRBJ2-2|TRBV27
TGTGCCAGCAGTCCGGGTGTGGTAGGGGCGGGAGGTGTCACCGGGGAGCTGTTTTTT
CASSPGVVGAGGVTGELFF
>-|few|TRBJ2-3|TRBV28
TGTGCCAGCCAAGGAGTGGCAGGAGCAGATACGCAGTATTTT
CASQGVAGADTQYF
>TRBD1|-|TRBJ1-2|TRBV4-2
TGTGCCAGCAGCCCTCCGGACAGGGGGCAATATGGCTACACCTTC
CASSPPDRGQYGYTF
>-|few|TRBJ2-1|TRBV4-3
TGCGCCAGCAGCCAGCGAAGCTCCTACAATGAGCAGTTCTTC
CASSQRSSYNEQFF
>-|-|TRBJ1-2|TRBV6-4
TGTGCCAGCAGTGAGGGTAGAGCGGGCGGCTACACCTTC
CASSEGRAGGYTF
>-|once|TRBJ1-2|TRBV5-4
TGTGCCAGCAGCTTGGCGGTGACACCAAGCTTCGACTATGGCTACACCTTC
CASSLAVTPSFDYGYTF
>-|-|TRBJ2-1|TRBV7-9
TGTGCCAGCAGCTCACGGTCCTACAATGAGCAGTTCTTC
CASSSRSYNEQFF
>TRBD1|once|TRBJ1-2|TRBV25-1
TGTGCCAGCAGGGGACAGGGAGGGAATGGCTACACCTTC
CASRGQGGNGYTF
>-|-|TRBJ2-2|TRBV6-6
TGTGCCAGCAGCGAGGACAGAGACACCGGGGAGCTGTTTTTT
CASSEDRDTGELFF
>-|few|TRBJ2-2|TRBV5-1
TGCGCCAGCAGCTTTGGGGCTAGACACAACACCGGGGAGCTGTTTTTT
CASSFGARHNTGELFF
>TRBD1|-|TRBJ1-4|TRBV2
TGTGCCAGCAGCGAAAGACAGGGTAATGTTGAAAAACTGTTTTTT
CASSERQGNVEKLFF
>TRBD2|-|TRBJ2-5|TRBV7-9
TGTGCCAGCAGCCGGGGGGCTAGCGGGAGAGAAGAGACCCAGTACTTC
CASSRGASGREETQYF
>-|-|TRBJ2-5|TRBV18
TGTGCCAGCTCCCCCGGGACCCAAGAGACCCAGTACTTC
CASSPGTQETQYF
>-|-|TRBJ2-5|TRBV6-6
TGTGCCAGCAGTTACTCGGGAGGGGGACAAGAGACCCAGTACTTC
CASSYSGGGQETQYF
>-|few|TRBJ1-3|TRBV30
TGTGCCTGGAGTGTACGAGAGGATATAGGAAACACCATATATTTT
CAWSVREDIGNTIYF
>-|-|TRBJ1-4|TRBV19
TGTGCCAGTAGTATTGCGGGGGCCGGTGAAAAACTGTTTTTT
CASSIAGAGEKLFF
>-|-|TRBJ1-2|TRBV30
TGTGCCTGGAGCTTAGGACGGTATGGCTACACCTTC
CAWSLGRYGYTF
>-|-|TRBJ1-4|TRBV4-1
TGCGCCAGCAGCCAGCCCGGAGGGGAAAAACTGTTTTTT
CASSQPGGEKLFF
>TRBD1|-|TRBJ2-3|TRBV28
TGTGCCAGCAGCGACCATACAGGGGCAGATACGCAGTATTTT
CASSDHTGADTQYF
>TRBD2|many|TRBJ2-1|TRBV2
TGTGCCAGCAGAGCTACGGGACTAGCGGGGGTTAATGAGCAGTTCTTC
CASRATGLAGVNEQFF
>-|once|TRBJ2-5|TRBV11-2
TGTGCCAGCAGCTTAGTGATGGGGGCGGGGGAGACCCAGTACTTC
CASSLVMGAGETQYF